The T cell receptor beta chain described here comes from a study of breast tumors, draining lymph nodes, adjacent tissues. The CDR3 covers 15 residues. V shed 2 bases and J 3 bases; nucleotides not matched to a gene: 2. Germline lookup yields CDR1 MDHEN and CDR2 SYDVKM. Samples came from axillary lymph nodes draining the breast cancer. MiXCR, run by TCRdb on the multiplex PCR reads, gives a single entry per CDR3 protein. The table has 200,000 to 250,000 distinct CDR3 sequences, 30% to 35% seen once. The clonotype comes from a female donor with breast cancer. Some clones in this sample may be carry-over from other donors' samples. The chain couples TRBV28 to TRBJ2-1; TRBD2 matches 9 bases. The source material was axillary lymph node tissue. CDR3 loop: CASSLRREGYNEQFF. The CDR3 nucleotides read TGTGCCAGCAGTTTACGGCGGGAGGGCTACAATGAGCAGTTCTTC.